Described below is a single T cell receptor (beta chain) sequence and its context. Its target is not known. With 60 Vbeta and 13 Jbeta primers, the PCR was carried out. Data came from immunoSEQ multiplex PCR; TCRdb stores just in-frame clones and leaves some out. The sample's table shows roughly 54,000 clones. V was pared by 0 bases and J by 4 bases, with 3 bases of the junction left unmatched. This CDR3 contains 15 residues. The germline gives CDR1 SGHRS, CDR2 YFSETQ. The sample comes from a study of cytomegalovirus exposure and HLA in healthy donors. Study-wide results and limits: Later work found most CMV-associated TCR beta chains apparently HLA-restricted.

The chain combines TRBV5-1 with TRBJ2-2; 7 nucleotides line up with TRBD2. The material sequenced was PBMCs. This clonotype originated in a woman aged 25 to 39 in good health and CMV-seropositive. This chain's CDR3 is CASSLEGLVTGELFF. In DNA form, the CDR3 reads TGCGCCAGCAGCTTGGAAGGACTAGTCACCGGGGAGCTGTTTTTT.